Given below is one T cell receptor (beta chain) in context. The sample is drawn from a study of blood T cell repertoires in COVID-19. Turning to the study itself: There were acute and convalescent COVID-19 samples, and they came from the United States, Italy and Spain. Nucleic acid was either cDNA or gDNA, and it came from T cells, B-cell-depleted T cells, or PBMCs.

Unmatched junction bases numbered 8, after V lost 5 bases and J lost 2 bases. The length of the CDR3 is 16 residues. Germline CDR1 and CDR2: LNHDA and SQIVND (reference sequence). Original analysis: For nucleated cells, counts were estimated from reference gene primer amplification. Method: immunoSEQ multiplex PCR; TCRdb's copy keeps in-frame clones and lacks some. The D gene and trimming were derived from the DNA, and the V and J assignments and clone size from that table. The sample lists a few hundred thousand clones; roughly 89% were seen once. This sequence was found in a man in his fifties with acute or convalescent COVID-19. Material: peripheral blood. The chain recombines TRBV19 with TRBJ1-4; 7 nucleotides agree with TRBD1. The CDR3 DNA reads TGTGCCAGTAGTGCGGACAGGCAGGAGACTAATGAAAAACTGTTTTTT. Amino acids: CASSADRQETNEKLFF.